Sequencing of this T cell receptor beta chain was carried out in a study of blood T cell repertoires in COVID-19. Trimming removed 5 bases at V and 6 bases at J, with 10 bases between. CDR3 length: 11 amino acids. CDR1 GTSNPN and CDR2 SVGIG come from the germline V gene (reference sequence). Participants, about 18 to 90 years old, spanned approximately 26 US areas. Data came from immunoSEQ multiplex PCR; TCRdb stores just in-frame clones and leaves some out. The sample carries a few hundred thousand clones, roughly four fifths recorded once. The TCR was taken from a woman aged 45 to 65 who had recovered from COVID-19. This chain joins TRBV30 and TRBJ1-1, with TRBD1 as a possible D gene (5 bases). The specimen was PBMCs or T cells enriched from blood (not recorded which). The DNA of the CDR3 is TGTGCCTGGCTACGGGGGGCTGAAGCTTTCTTT. Encoded protein: CAWLRGAEAFF.